This TCR beta chain was recorded in a study of T cells in Graves' hyperthyroidism and ophthalmopathy (dated by TCRdb to between 2018 and 2020). Some background on the complete study: Peripheral blood was sampled at the time of initial diagnosis, prior to any treatment. TCR V-J signatures able to tell the groups apart were searched for in a discovery cohort of 100 patients, of whom more than 40 had Graves' ophthalmopathy and 55 to 65 had stable Graves' hyperthyroidism. An independent validation cohort of some 18 hyperthyroidism patients and 17 patients who later progressed to ophthalmopathy tested prospective prediction of ophthalmopathy. For training and testing, the 100 or so patients in the discovery cohort were randomly divided in a 7:3 ratio. In addition, the study compared T-cell repertoires in thyroid tissue and in blood from five or six Graves' hyperthyroidism patients. Once sampling was done, hyperthyroidism patients were given methimazole at a starting dose of 30 mg daily, whereas ophthalmopathy patients were given high-dose intravenous methylprednisolone. The paper describes TCR Vbeta CDR3 sequencing of about 140 peripheral blood samples, made up of 43 ophthalmopathy patients, some 80 hyperthyroidism patients and 17 progressor patients. What the authors observed across the whole study: In cross-validation, a model built on a 13 V-J signature told ophthalmopathy apart from stable hyperthyroidism with 85% to 90% sensitivity and about 81% specificity, and in testing the same model reached 80%/75%. Sample size was not statistically predetermined, and blinding of investigators to group allocation was not performed. Most expanded thyroid clonotypes (frequency above 0.001) were also found in blood, which suggests that blood repertoires may mirror thyroid immune responses. In validation, the model predicted progression to ophthalmopathy a median of roughly 6.2 months before onset, with about 64% sensitivity and 72.22% specificity.

The CDR3 runs 17 residues from the cysteine to the phenylalanine. The entry retains the CDR3 DNA only, 51 bases that are in frame from base 1. The germline V gene gives CDR1 as LGHNA and CDR2 as YSLEER. The junction shows trimming of 1 base on V and 4 bases on J, and the gene matches do not reach 4 bases of it. To note about this clonotype: No antigen is known for it. No per-base quality is available; no much larger clone lies one base away.

Amplification of TCR beta CDR3 regions was carried out from RNA transcripts. The TCR CDR3 was subjected to a first round of RT-PCR using the HTBI primer set and the Qiagen OneStep RT-PCR kit. The libraries were constructed in a second round of multiplex PCR and then size-selected and purified. The libraries were sequenced on an Illumina HiSeq2000 using paired-end 100 bp reads. The authors processed their data as follows. SOAPnuke was used to process the raw data, removing reads that contained adapters or uncalled bases, had a mean Phred below 15, or lacked an exact match to the constant primer or identifier. COPE v1.2.5 was used to merge high-quality paired reads, and clonotypes were defined as unique nucleotide sequences. Clonotypes were aligned to IMGT TRBV, TRBD and TRBJ reference segments using MiTCR v1.1. The analysis was restricted to V-J combinations with a frequency above 0.0001, which together covered 99% to 99.2% of the repertoires. A TCS score was defined as the ratio between F50 (clonal expansion) and ExV (chaos), using BLOSUM62-based TCRdist between CDR3 peptides within each V-J. Welch's t-statistics and random forest reduced 450 to 600 V-J features to around 14, which were used in a naive Bayes classifier (R e1071). Thyroid-blood repertoire similarity was quantified with the Morisita-Horn index. TCRdb took the public reads, trimmed them with fastp at Q25, ran MiXCR for clone calling and kept in-frame beta chains. Rows are combined by CDR3 protein, so each entry shows the most common genes and DNA. The V and J calls and clone size are TCRdb's, not the authors'. Across this sample there are roughly 100,000 distinct CDR3 sequences, with over 45% seen only once. Jointly, the top ten make up about 26% of the sample.

Stable Graves' hyperthyroidism was defined as the absence of progression to ophthalmopathy over 18 months of follow-up. Hyperthyroidism patients were newly diagnosed, had a disease duration of under 2 months, and were aged 18 to 65 years. Patients with uncontrolled infections, other autoimmune diseases, pregnancy or lactation were excluded. Diagnoses were established on the basis of clinical symptoms, serum thyroxine and TRAb, thyroid ultrasound, and orbital computed tomography. PBMCs were isolated from about 10 ml of fresh peripheral blood by Ficoll-Paque density gradient centrifugation. Total RNA was extracted with Trizol reagent, and quality was checked on an Agilent 2100 Bioanalyzer.

The rearrangement combines TRBV4-3 with TRBJ2-1; TRBD2 matches 13 bases in the middle. The specimen was blood. This clonotype originated in a man aged 35 to 55 with Graves' hyperthyroidism. The nucleotide sequence is given as TGCGCCAGCAGCCAAGGACTAGCGGGAGGACTATACAATGAGCAGTTCTTC. This codes for CASSQGLAGGLYNEQFF.